The source of this T cell receptor (beta chain) is a study of blood T cells in healthy people across ages (dated by TCRdb to 2015 to 2017). About the full investigation: Template switching captured roughly one uniquely barcoded TCR beta cDNA molecule per two T cells in model experiments. Age-related changes in TCR beta repertoire diversity were measured in the study by deep sequencing normalized with unique cDNA molecular identifiers. Four age groups were formed from the donors: young (average roughly 15 years), middle-aged (around 40), aged (over 55) and long-lived (around 80). To avoid experimental bias, donors of different ages were distributed randomly across sequencing lanes. For two donors (one aged 18 to 30 and one aged 80 or older), the study analyzed two additional independent replicas of 1 million unique cDNA reads from the same blood draw.

What the authors observed across the whole study: Observed TCR beta diversity correlated strongly with the percentage of naive T cells measured by flow cytometry. As age increased, observed TCR beta diversity per million T cells dropped in a roughly linear way, and a significant reduction was already evident by age around 41. Since profiling was done on bulk unsorted PBMCs, naive and antigen-experienced compartments could not be conclusively compared. Because donor CMV infection status was unknown, age-related changes in expanded clonotypes were potentially confounded. Compared with the aged group, more naive CD4+ T cells, fewer expanded clones and increased TCR diversity were shown by the long-lived group, suggesting age selection. Estimates of total diversity based on one million sequenced T cells were regarded as lower bounds and as underestimates.

The library was built by means of 5' RACE. The sample was run on an Illumina HiSeq 2500. A second about 7 to 11 cycle PCR used a sample-barcoded 5' primer and a J-beta primer mix. A unique molecular identifier was introduced onto each TCR beta cDNA molecule by a template-switch 5' adaptor carrying 12 random nucleotides. Each sample yielded at least 2.5 million CDR3-containing paired-end reads. The Mint cDNA synthesis kit, primed by a TRBC-specific oligonucleotide, was used to synthesize first-strand cDNA from all RNA. Following uracil-DNA glycosylase treatment, a first 18-cycle PCR with universal primers M1SS and BC2_uni_R was performed on all cDNA. The original methods were these. Normalization of each sample was performed by random selection of 1 million high-quality reads, each carrying a distinct molecular identifier. Reads with shared molecular identifiers were discarded instead of being binned into consensus sequences. MiTCR, with a Q25 quality threshold and the strictest error-elimination algorithm, was used for CDR3 identification, clonotype clustering and error correction. A nonparametric unseen species model with Euler transformation was used to estimate a lower bound on total TCR beta diversity. TCRdb applied fastp at Q25 and MiXCR to the public reads, then kept only in-frame beta chains. Under each unique CDR3 protein, matching rows form one entry showing the most common genes and DNA. The authors' filters were not applied to this entry. The sample has about 1,800,000 distinct CDR3 sequences on record, 28% of them singletons. Of the sample, over 7% is held by the ten largest clones.

Trimming leaves V shorter by 5 bases and J shorter by 5 bases, with the junction holding 9 bases beyond the gene matches. The germline V gene (reference sequence) specifies DFQATT as CDR1 and SNEGSKA as CDR2. Inclusive of the bounding cysteine and phenylalanine, the CDR3 is 15 residues long. Kept here is only the CDR3 DNA, which spans 45 bases and is read in frame from base 1. The donors were a few dozen Caucasian individuals from Russia, aged about 6 to 100 years, who were systemically healthy. Each donor gave approximately 10 milliliters of peripheral blood, collected into EDTA-treated Vacutainer tubes. Ficoll-Paque density-gradient centrifugation was used to isolate PBMCs, with at least 6 million obtained per sample. Total RNA was extracted from PBMCs with Trizol reagent, with at least 6 micrograms obtained per sample. The percentages of naive CD45RAhigh/CD27high T cells were determined by flow cytometry on a PBMC aliquot from every donor.

This clonotype was picked up a small number of times. Its antigen remains undetermined. No base qualities exist here, and no much larger clone lies one base off it. The receptor comes from a woman in her 30s in good health. The sequencing sample was made of blood. The chain employs TRBV20-1 and TRBJ2-3, and 11 junction bases match TRBD2. The DNA sequence is as follows: TGCAGTGCTTGGCTTAGCGGGGGGGCGGGAGATACGCAGTATTTT. It codes for CSAWLSGGAGDTQYF.